A single sample is the source of the 17 T cell receptor beta chains below, sequenced in a study of CD8 T cells in ankylosing spondylitis. TCRdb used MiXCR to reprocess the 5' RACE reads, holding one entry per CDR3 protein. This table has 150,000 or so distinct CDR3 sequences, approximately 20% appearing once. The sequenced sample consisted of blood, either unsorted or a sorted T cell fraction (not recorded which). Receptors originate from a male donor with ankylosing spondylitis or in good health (not recorded which).

This sequence joins TRBV5-6 and TRBJ2-1; weak D call: TRBD1 (5 bases). Germline V lookup: CDR1 SGHDT, CDR2 YYEEEE. The germline V and J ends were trimmed by 4 bases and 5 bases, with 16 bases remaining between them. There are 15 residues in the CDR3. The CDR3 region is CASSPRAGSHNEQFF. CDR3 nucleotides: TGTGCCAGCAGCCCTAGGGCAGGGTCCCACAATGAGCAGTTCTTC. The complete variable domain, with remaining parts taken from reference TRBV5-6 and TRBJ2-1, reads DAGVTQSPTHLIKTRGQQVTLRCSPKSGHDTVSWYQQALGQGPQFIFQYYEEEERQRGNFPDRFSGHQFPNYSSELNVNALLLGDSALYLCASSPRAGSHNEQFFGPGTRLTVL.

This clonotype was seen repeatedly, ten times or more. CDR3 loop: CSARAGTTDTQYF. CDR3 sequence (DNA): TGCAGTGCTAGAGCAGGGACCACAGATACGCAGTATTTT. The rearrangement uses TRBV20-1 and TRBJ2-3; D tentatively fits TRBD1 or TRBD2 (5 bases each). The CDR3 has 13 amino acids. CDR1 is DFQATT, CDR2 SNEGSKA, per germline (reference sequence). The germline V and J ends were trimmed by 1 base and 2 bases, with 7 bases remaining between them.

This clonotype was detected ten times or more. V is TRBV20-1 and J is TRBJ2-2; D may match TRBD1 or TRBD2 (6 bases each). Germline CDR1 DFQATT, CDR2 SNEGSKA (reference sequence). V was trimmed by 0 bases and J by 6 bases, leaving 14 bases between them. The CDR3 contains 15 residues. This chain's CDR3 is CSARDHGGGPGELFF. The CDR3 nucleotides read TGCAGTGCTAGAGATCACGGAGGGGGTCCCGGGGAGCTGTTTTTT.

Ten or more counts support this clonotype. CDR3 coding DNA: TGCAGTGCTACGACTGAGCTCTCCTACAATGAGCAGTTCTTC. Its protein is CSATTELSYNEQFF. The gene calls are TRBV20-1 and TRBJ2-1, with D hard to call. Germline CDR1 DFQATT, CDR2 SNEGSKA (reference sequence). This CDR3 comprises 14 residues. The V end was cut by 4 bases, the J end by 0 bases, with 10 bases between.

As for this clonotype: It may be a read error: a sequence one base away is much more abundant. V gene TRBV5-1 combines with J gene TRBJ2-1; a weak D match, TRBD2 (5 bases). This CDR3 spans 14 amino acids. Germline CDR1 reads SGHRS; CDR2 reads YFSETQ. CDR3 coding DNA: TGCGCCGGCAGCTTCTCGAGGGAATCGGGTGAGCAGTTCTTC. Its translation: CAGSFSRESGEQFF.

This clonotype has more than one count but fewer than ten. V usage is TRBV10-3 and J usage is TRBJ1-1; D is uncertain. With 4 bases removed from V and 4 bases from J, the gap between germline ends came to 4 bases. The CDR3 runs 11 residues. Germline CDR1 and CDR2: ENHRY and SYGVKD. The CDR3 coding sequence is TGTGCCATCAGTGTGGGCACTGAAGCTTTCTTT. Translated, it gives CAISVGTEAFF.

Ten or more counts support this clonotype. The gene calls are TRBV19 and TRBJ1-1; D unclear. Germline V gives CDR1 LNHDA, CDR2 SQIVND (reference sequence). Trimming removed 8 bases from V and 1 base from J, with 5 bases in between. This CDR3 is built from 11 residues. CDR3 loop: CASRKNTEAFF. The CDR3, as DNA: TGTGCCAGTCGCAAGAACACTGAAGCTTTCTTT.

This clonotype occurred many times. The chain uses TRBV6-5 and TRBJ2-1; no definite D call. V was shortened by 2 bases and J by 9 bases, with 5 bases between the two germline ends. The CDR3 sequence is 11 residues long. The germline gives CDR1 MNHEY, CDR2 SVGAGI. The CDR3 DNA sequence: TGTGCCAGCAGTTACATTACTGAGCAGTTCTTC. It encodes CASSYITEQFF.

Comments on this clonotype: This may stem from a read error, because a much larger clone lies one nucleotide away. The rearrangement uses TRBV7-8 and TRBJ1-5; D ambiguous. CDR1 and CDR2 from the germline V gene are SGHVS and FQNEAQ. The CDR3 runs to 14 residues. The DNA for the CDR3 is TGTGTCAGCAGACTCGGGTCTAGCAATCAGCCCCAGCATTTT. It specifies CVSRLGSSNQPQHF.

This clonotype was seen ten or more times. The chain joins TRBV29-1 to TRBJ1-2, with 9 nucleotides matching TRBD1. The CDR3 has 12 residues. The germline gives CDR1 SQVTM, CDR2 ANQGSEA. V lost 6 bases, J lost 4 bases, and 3 bases stayed unmatched. Here the CDR3 reads CSVSQGAYGYTF. CDR3 coding DNA: TGCAGCGTCTCACAGGGGGCCTATGGCTACACCTTC.

This clonotype was detected ten times or more. The V gene is TRBV4-1, the J gene TRBJ2-1; tentatively, D is TRBD1 (6 bases). The CDR3 runs to 14 residues. The germline V gene encodes CDR1 MGHRA and CDR2 YSYEKL. The V end lost 0 bases, the J end lost 5 bases, and 8 bases lay between the germline ends. The CDR3 spells CASSQDHRDNEQFF. The CDR3 nucleotides are TGCGCCAGCAGCCAAGATCACAGGGACAATGAGCAGTTCTTC.

This clonotype was picked up many times. The V and J genes are TRBV20-1 and TRBJ1-5, with a weak D call TRBD1 (5 bases). V was pared by 0 bases and J by 0 bases, with 6 bases between. This CDR3 is 14 amino acids long. Germline V gene sequence: CDR1 DFQATT, CDR2 SNEGSKA (reference sequence). The CDR3 bases are TGCAGTGCTAGAGATGGACATAGCAATCAGCCCCAGCATTTT. Its translation is CSARDGHSNQPQHF.

This clonotype was seen a handful of times. This rearrangement joins TRBV11-3 to TRBJ2-7; no clear D gene. The CDR3 is 13 residues long. Germline V gene lookup returns CDR1 SGHNT and CDR2 YENEEA. The V end was cut by 0 bases, the J end by 5 bases, with 8 bases between. In DNA form, the CDR3 reads TGTGCCAGCAGCTTAGATCCAAGAGACGAGCAGTACTTC. Amino acids: CASSLDPRDEQYF.

This clonotype occurred many times. The chain is built from TRBV5-1 and TRBJ2-1; D may be TRBD1 or TRBD2 (7 bases each). V was clipped by 0 bases and J by 7 bases, with 14 bases between them. Germline assignment: CDR1 SGHRS and CDR2 YFSETQ. The CDR3 has 15 amino acids. The CDR3, as DNA: TGCGCCAGCAGCTTGGAGGGGGCCGGGGGGAATGAGCAGTTCTTC. Protein product: CASSLEGAGGNEQFF.

This clonotype occurred many times. The CDR3 ends on some other residue instead of the conserved phenylalanine or tryptophan, so this is likely a read error. No DNA is shown, since the ends of the CDR3 on it are uncertain; the CDR3 is the one TCRdb lists. V and J are TRBV25-1 and TRBJ1-1. Per germline, CDR1 MGHDK and CDR2 SYGVNS. The CDR3 totals 8 residues, both ends included. CDR3 in amino acids: CASSETQI.

The chain carries TRBV28 and TRBJ2-4; D is undetermined. The CDR3 length is 14 residues. Germline CDR1 and CDR2: MDHEN and SYDVKM. V was clipped by 2 bases and J by 7 bases, with 12 bases between them. The CDR3 nucleotides are TGTGCCAGCAGTTTAAGGTGGGGTGGGAACATTCAGTACTTC. Translating it yields CASSLRWGGNIQYF.

The V call is TRBV5-1, the J call TRBJ2-7, with 7 bases lining up with TRBD2. Unmatched junction bases numbered 8, after V lost 1 base and J lost 4 bases. CDR3 length equals 15 residues. Germline values: CDR1 SGHRS, CDR2 YFSETQ. CDR3 amino acids: CASSLTGGSNYEQYF. The CDR3 region has the DNA TGCGCCAGCAGCTTGACCGGCGGGAGCAATTACGAGCAGTACTTC. Filled out from reference TRBV5-1 and TRBJ2-7, the complete variable domain reads KAGVTQTPRYLIKTRGQQVTLSCSPISGHRSVSWYQQTPGQGLQFLFEYFSETQRNKGNFPGRFSGRQFSNSRSEMNVSTLELGDSALYLCASSLTGGSNYEQYFGPGTRLTVT.